The subject of this entry is one T cell receptor beta chain. Its antigen is not known. This entry comes from a study of identical twins. Study-level results: The degree of excess twin sharing was weaker in beta out-of-frame sequences. Cross-sectional statistical analysis, not tracking of the same donors, underpinned the conclusions.

Per germline, CDR1 DFQATT and CDR2 SNEGSKA (reference sequence). There are 14 residues in the CDR3. V lost 0 bases and J lost 5; bases outside the gene matches: 6. TCRdb analysed the 5' RACE reads with MiXCR anew, one entry per CDR3 protein. This table holds about 530,000 distinct CDR3 sequences, more than 20% found once. This sample also appeared in a second study, on yellow fever vaccine responses in identical twins.

The J gene is TRBJ2-5, the V gene TRBV20-1; 7 nucleotides line up with TRBD2. The TCR sequence derives from a woman aged 18-29 years in good health. The specimen sequenced was CD4+ T cells sorted from blood. The CDR3 sequence is CSARDAMGGETQYF. The CDR3 DNA sequence: TGCAGTGCTAGAGATGCTATGGGGGGGGAGACCCAGTACTTC.